This is a list of T cell receptor beta chains from one sample in a study of T-cell reconstitution after alpha-beta-depleted transplantation in children. From the PCR reads, TCRdb called clonotypes with MiXCR, one entry per CDR3 protein. There are 450,000 to 550,000 distinct CDR3 sequences in the sample; 11% occur only once, and about 15% lies in the top ten. The sample was PBMCs, mostly from graft donor cells, taken 180 days after TCRalphabeta/CD19-depleted stem cell transplant. The receptors originated from a female patient aged 2 to 10 who had a stem cell transplant for aplastic anemia, so the T cells may come from the graft donor. Each CDR3 is given with its conserved first and last residue. A D gene is named only where the DNA matches it firmly. Part of the rows lack a size; the others show once, few, many or a class for expanded clones.

V	D	size	J	CDR3	DNA
TRBV27	-	-	TRBJ1-2	CASSPIGGSNYGYTF	TGTGCCAGCAGCCCGATCGGGGGCAGCAACTATGGCTACACCTTC
TRBV19	-	-	TRBJ2-1	CASSPPGPWYNEQFF	TGTGCCAGTAGTCCCCCCGGACCGTGGTACAATGAGCAGTTCTTC
TRBV5-1	-	few	TRBJ1-1	CASSLRQVNTEAFF	TGCGCCAGCAGCTTGAGGCAAGTAAACACTGAAGCTTTCTTT
TRBV5-1	-	-	TRBJ2-3	CASSDSISWEAGDTQYF	TGCGCCAGCAGCGACTCAATAAGCTGGGAGGCGGGGGATACGCAGTATTTT
TRBV12-3/TRBV12-4	-	few	TRBJ2-4	CASSSYKGDMGANIQYF	TGTGCCAGCAGCTCATATAAGGGAGACATGGGGGCGAACATTCAGTACTTC
TRBV4-3	TRBD1	-	TRBJ2-7	CASSQIWDRGYEQYF	TGCGCCAGCAGCCAGATATGGGACAGGGGCTACGAGCAGTACTTC
TRBV6-5	-	few	TRBJ2-5	CASSYSHRRETQYF	TGTGCCAGCAGTTACTCGCACAGAAGGGAGACCCAGTACTTC
TRBV6-5	TRBD1	few	TRBJ2-7	CASSYQNRGKYEQYF	TGTGCCAGCAGTTACCAAAACAGGGGGAAATACGAGCAGTACTTC
TRBV7-9	TRBD2	-	TRBJ2-1	CASSSRGGARGSYNEQFF	TGTGCCAGCAGCTCTAGAGGTGGGGCGCGGGGGTCCTACAATGAGCAGTTCTTC
TRBV27	-	few	TRBJ1-4	CASMGGREKLFF	TGTGCCAGCATGGGGGGGCGTGAAAAACTGTTTTTT
TRBV11-1	TRBD2	few	TRBJ2-1	CASSSQTSGRRWGFNEQFF	TGTGCCAGCAGCTCTCAGACTAGCGGGAGGCGCTGGGGGTTCAATGAGCAGTTCTTC
TRBV28	TRBD1	-	TRBJ2-7	CASSLYYRQGIENEQYF	TGTGCCAGCAGTTTATATTACCGACAGGGGATAGAAAACGAGCAGTACTTC
TRBV11-2	-	few	TRBJ1-4	CASSPTTAVATNEKLFF	TGTGCCAGCAGCCCGACAACGGCAGTTGCAACTAATGAAAAACTGTTTTTT
TRBV7-2	-	few	TRBJ2-3	CASSLGPLGDTQYF	TGTGCCAGCAGCTTAGGGCCCCTCGGAGATACGCAGTATTTT
TRBV20-1	TRBD1	-	TRBJ1-2	CSARDRHNYGYTF	TGCAGTGCTAGGGACAGGCACAACTATGGCTACACCTTC
TRBV29-1	TRBD1	many	TRBJ2-1	CSVVLAGGVGSSYNEQFF	TGCAGCGTTGTTCTCGCAGGGGGAGTCGGAAGCTCCTACAATGAGCAGTTCTTC
TRBV7-9	TRBD2	many	TRBJ2-3	CASSFGRGSTDTQYF	TGTGCCAGCAGCTTCGGGAGGGGAAGCACAGATACGCAGTATTTT
TRBV27	TRBD2	-	TRBJ2-7	CASSPQISGSIYEQYF	TGTGCCAGCAGCCCCCAGATTAGCGGGAGTATATACGAGCAGTACTTC
TRBV28	TRBD1	-	TRBJ1-5	CASSPGDRGFGQPQHF	TGTGCCAGCAGTCCGGGGGACAGGGGATTCGGTCAGCCCCAGCATTTT
TRBV18	TRBD2	few	TRBJ2-3	CASSPKARLAGEQASPDTQYF	TGTGCCAGCTCACCAAAGGCCCGACTAGCGGGAGAGCAGGCCTCCCCAGATACGCAGTATTTT
TRBV6-2/TRBV6-3	-	-	TRBJ1-2	CASTWTVYHGYTF	TGTGCCAGCACGTGGACAGTTTATCATGGCTACACCTTC
TRBV7-9	-	-	TRBJ2-1	CASSLDNQEQFF	TGTGCCAGCAGCTTAGACAACCAGGAGCAGTTCTTC
TRBV7-2	-	-	TRBJ1-3	CASSLGYGNTIYF	TGTGCCAGCAGCTTAGGATACGGAAACACCATATATTTT
TRBV28	-	few	TRBJ1-5	CASSFQAFQPQHF	TGTGCCAGCAGTTTCCAGGCATTTCAGCCCCAGCATTTT
TRBV14	TRBD2	once	TRBJ2-7	CASSQSLNWGLAGDRTYEQYF	TGTGCCAGCAGCCAATCACTTAACTGGGGACTAGCGGGAGACCGGACCTACGAGCAGTACTTC
TRBV2	-	-	TRBJ1-1	CASTSSGGEAFF	TGTGCCAGCACCTCGTCTGGCGGAGAAGCTTTCTTT
TRBV28	-	few	TRBJ1-6	CASTRGSPLHF	TGTGCCAGCACCCGTGGATCACCCCTCCACTTT
TRBV29-1	-	few	TRBJ1-3	CSVGNREVPGNTIYF	TGCAGCGTTGGAAACAGGGAAGTTCCTGGAAACACCATATATTTT
TRBV10-3	TRBD1	many	TRBJ2-5	CAISLTGSFQETQYF	TGTGCCATCAGCCTGACAGGGTCGTTCCAAGAGACCCAGTACTTC
TRBV4-1	TRBD2	-	TRBJ2-1	CASSQESSGRANEQFF	TGCGCCAGCAGCCAAGAAAGTAGCGGGAGGGCAAATGAGCAGTTCTTC
TRBV28	-	-	TRBJ2-7	CASSPPRSYEQYF	TGTGCCAGCAGTCCCCCACGCTCCTACGAGCAGTACTTC
TRBV29-1	-	-	TRBJ1-1	CSGNRAGTEAFF	TGCAGCGGTAACAGGGCGGGCACTGAAGCTTTCTTT